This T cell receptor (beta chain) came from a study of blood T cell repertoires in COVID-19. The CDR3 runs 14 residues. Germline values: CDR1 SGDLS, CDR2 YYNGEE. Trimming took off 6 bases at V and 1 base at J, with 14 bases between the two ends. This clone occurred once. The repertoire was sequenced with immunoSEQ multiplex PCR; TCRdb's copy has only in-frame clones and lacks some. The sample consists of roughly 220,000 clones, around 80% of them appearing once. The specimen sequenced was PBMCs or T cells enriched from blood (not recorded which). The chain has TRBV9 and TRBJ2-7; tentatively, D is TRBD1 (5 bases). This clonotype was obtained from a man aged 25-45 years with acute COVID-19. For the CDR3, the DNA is TGTGCCAGCAACCCAACAGGAAATTCCTACGAGCAGTACTTC. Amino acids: CASNPTGNSYEQYF.